The 14 T cell receptor beta chains listed next were all sequenced from one sample in a study of regulatory T cells in long-lasting Graves disease. Assembly of TCR beta libraries relied on iRepertoire HTBI primers together with Arm-PCR of CDR3 regions. TCRdb recomputed calls from the multiplex PCR reads with MiXCR, one row per CDR3 protein. The table records about 560,000 distinct CDR3 sequences, 15% to 20% of them present only once. Specified time point: newly diagnosed GD, antithyroid drugs for less than 3 months. Isolated PBMC RNA provided the starting material for the TCR library. This same sample was also taken into another study, of T cells in Graves' hyperthyroidism and ophthalmopathy.

Material: peripheral blood mononuclear cells (PBMCs), obtained at new diagnosis, from a patient treated with antithyroid drugs. The receptors stem from a man aged 18 to 35 with Graves disease.

This chain connects TRBV5-5 to TRBJ2-7, with 7 positions matching TRBD1. Per the germline V gene, CDR1 is SGHKS and CDR2 is YYEKEE (reference sequence). J gave up 7 bases and V 3 bases, and 4 bases lay outside the gene matches. The CDR3 spans 12 residues. The CDR3 bases are TGTGCCAGCAGCTACCGGGACAGAGAGCAGTACTTC. Amino acid sequence: CASSYRDREQYF.

This clonotype has only a few counts. J is TRBJ2-1 and V is TRBV5-1; D may be TRBD2 (6 bases). Germline assignment: CDR1 SGHRS and CDR2 YFSETQ. CDR3 length: 16 amino acids. V dropped 4 bases and J dropped 0 bases, with 14 bases sitting between them. This CDR3 reads CASSPTGVGSYNEQFF. The CDR3 DNA reads as TGCGCCAGCAGCCCTACGGGGGTGGGCTCCTACAATGAGCAGTTCTTC.

This clonotype was observed a few times. This chain connects TRBV30 to TRBJ1-3, with D unclear. CDR1 is GTSNPN and CDR2 is SVGIG in the germline V gene (reference sequence). The length of the CDR3 is 14 residues. Deletions cut 4 bases from V and 0 bases from J, with 10 bases between. This CDR3 reads CAWNAYNSGNTIYF. The CDR3 DNA is TGTGCCTGGAATGCCTATAACTCTGGAAACACCATATATTTT. Filled out from reference TRBV30 and TRBJ1-3, the complete variable domain reads SQTIHQWPATLVQPVGSPLSLECTVEGTSNPNLYWYRQAAGRGLQLLFYSVGIGQISSEVPQNLSASRPQDRQFILSSKKLLLSDSGFYLCAWNAYNSGNTIYFGEGSWLTVV.

This clonotype has more than one count but fewer than ten. V gene TRBV20-1 combines with J gene TRBJ2-4, with D possibly TRBD2 on 5 matching bases. Trimming cost V 3 bases and J 7 bases, with 10 bases left between them. The V gene's germline CDR1 is DFQATT and CDR2 SNEGSKA (reference sequence). The CDR3 covers 12 residues. The chain's CDR3 is CSASGRGNIQYF. The CDR3 DNA reads TGCAGTGCTAGCGGTCGGGGTAACATTCAGTACTTC.

The rearrangement uses TRBV9 and TRBJ2-1; a possible D gene is TRBD1 (7 bases). Germline V gene data show CDR1 as SGDLS and CDR2 as YYNGEE. This CDR3 region has 14 residues. Trimming took off 3 bases at V and 4 bases at J, with 11 bases between the two ends. CDR3 amino acids: CASSGGTVYNEQFF. CDR3 in DNA: TGTGCCAGCAGCGGCGGGACAGTTTACAATGAGCAGTTCTTC.

The sample holds a few counts of this clonotype. This sequence joins TRBV7-9 and TRBJ2-3; 10 bases map to TRBD1. Trimming removed 6 bases from V and 6 bases from J; junction bases left unmatched: 12. The CDR3 consists of 16 residues. Looked up from germline, CDR1 is SEHNR and CDR2 is FQNEAQ (reference sequence). In DNA, the CDR3 is TGTGCCAGCAGGAAGGGACAGGGGCCCTATGAGGATACGCAGTATTTT. It encodes CASRKGQGPYEDTQYF.

The chain has TRBV11-2 and TRBJ2-5; D is unresolved. V was trimmed by 3 bases and J by 4 bases, leaving 12 bases between them. CDR3 length: 14 amino acids. CDR1 is SGHAT, CDR2 FQNNGV, per germline. The CDR3 DNA sequence: TGTGCCAGCAGCTTTTATGATTGGGGAGAGACCCAGTACTTC. This sequence encodes CASSFYDWGETQYF.

About this clonotype itself: A much larger clone lies one base from this, so it may be a read error. The chain couples TRBV3-1 to TRBJ2-7; D possibly corresponds to TRBD2 (6 bases). This CDR3 contains 15 residues. Germline values: CDR1 LGHDT, CDR2 YNNKEL (reference sequence). This CDR3 is CSSSQDGDSYYEQYF. For the CDR3, the DNA is TGTTCCAGCAGCCAAGATGGGGACTCCTACTACGAGCAGTACTTC.

This clonotype was seen ten or more times. The chain links TRBV6-2 or TRBV6-3 to TRBJ2-3; D not certain. The CDR3 covers 13 residues. The germline gives CDR1 MNHEY, CDR2 SVGEGT. Trimming pared 5 bases from V and 8 bases from J, leaving 14 bases between. The CDR3 is CASSELGQGTQYF. Here the CDR3 DNA reads TGTGCCAGCAGTGAACTCGGCCAAGGTACGCAGTATTTT.

This clonotype has a count of ten or more. The chain combines TRBV2 with TRBJ1-4, with D possibly matching TRBD1 (6 bases). This CDR3 is 13 amino acids long. V lost 8 bases to trimming and J lost 8 bases, with 15 bases between them. In germline, CDR1 is SNHLY, CDR2 FYNNEI. The CDR3 DNA sequence: TGTGCCAGCGACGTGGGGGCGAGGGAAAAACTGTTTTTT. Translation gives CASDVGAREKLFF.

Many counts were recorded for this clonotype. The chain recombines TRBV28 with TRBJ2-5; 13 bases line up with TRBD2. Germline loops: CDR1 MDHEN, CDR2 SYDVKM. The CDR3 consists of 16 residues. The ends lost 4 bases at V and 5 bases at J; junction bases unmatched: 7. CDR3 DNA: TGTGCCAGCAGTTCTTCCGGACTAGCGGGAGTGGAGACCCAGTACTTC. It is translated as CASSSSGLAGVETQYF. Full variable domain (missing parts from reference TRBV28 and TRBJ2-5): DVKVTQSSRYLVKRTGEKVFLECVQDMDHENMFWYRQDPGLGLRLIYFSYDVKMKEKGDIPEGYSVSREKKERFSLILESASTNQTSMYLCASSSSGLAGVETQYFGPGTRLLVL.

J is TRBJ2-2 and V is TRBV12-3 or TRBV12-4; 11 positions match TRBD2. This CDR3 has 18 residues. The trim removed 6 bases at V and 2 bases at J, leaving 11 bases unmatched. As DNA, the CDR3 is TGTGCCAGCAGCTCGACTCCGGGGACTAGCGGAAACACCGGGGAGCTGTTTTTT. Residues: CASSSTPGTSGNTGELFF.

This clonotype was found many times. One end of the junction is discordant with germline, which a read error may explain. This chain links TRBV2 with TRBJ1-2; TRBD1 matches 8 bases. The CDR3 has 13 residues. Germline lookup yields CDR1 SNHLY and CDR2 FYNNEI. DNA for the CDR3: TGTGCCAGCAGGGAAGGACAGGGTGGCGGCTACACCTTC. It specifies CASREGQGGGYTF.

Ten or more counts support this clonotype. The chain uses TRBV30 and TRBJ2-2; TRBD2 might be the D (6 bases). The CDR3 covers 11 residues. Trimming left V 3 bases short and J 8 bases short, with 7 bases between. CDR1 GTSNPN and CDR2 SVGIG come from the germline V gene (reference sequence). The CDR3 DNA reads TGTGCCTGGAGCGGGGGTGGGGAGCTGTTTTTT. It specifies CAWSGGGELFF.